This T cell receptor (beta chain) was recovered during a study of vaccination and CD4 T cells after COVID-19. Study information: At a median 72 days (range 14 to 241) after dose two, post-vaccine samples were obtained. Investigators stimulated cells with overlapping spike peptides drawn from SARS-CoV-2, HCoV-NL63, HCoV-OC43 and HCoV-229E. Whole-study findings and limits: The researchers studied relatively few convalescent patients and omitted early post-infection timepoints.

Treatment denoted: approximately nine-day PBMC culture with coronavirus spike peptide pools or control peptides (ViraFEST assay). This CDR3 region has 11 residues. V gave up 1 base and J gave up 7 bases, with 5 bases separating them. Germline values: CDR1 DFQATT, CDR2 SNEGSKA (reference sequence). The Oncomine TCR Beta short-read assay was what sequenced the DNA obtained from cultured CD4+ T cells. In this case, cultured CD4+ T cells provided the extracted genomic DNA. TCRdb ran MiXCR on the PCR reads and lists one entry per CDR3 protein. The data show roughly 8,500 distinct CDR3 sequences, 64% seen once. This clonotype was counted a few times. What it binds is not known.

The sample consisted of CD4+ T cells from blood, cultured in vitro. The rearrangement joins TRBV20-1 to TRBJ1-5; D not resolved. This TCR was recovered from a human donor who had recovered from COVID-19. The CDR3 spells CSARGEQPQHF. CDR3 nucleotide sequence: TGCAGTGCTAGAGGGGAACAGCCCCAGCATTTT.